These T cell receptor beta chains were read from a single sample in a study of metastatic and nonmetastatic thyroid tumors. From the PCR reads, TCRdb re-called clones with MiXCR. In the table there are around 30,000 clones, about 21% of which are singletons. The sample taken for sequencing was tumor tissue. Receptors were obtained from a male donor with papillary thyroid cancer or a benign thyroid nodule (not recorded which). Some clones in this sample may be carry-over from other donors' samples. Each CDR3 is given with its conserved first and last residue. The order of the fields is J gene, D gene, V gene, clone size, CDR3 DNA, CDR3 protein. D genes are given only for firm matches. Rows give clone size only sometimes, using once, few, many, or a class for an expanded clone.

>TRBJ2-1|-|TRBV19|many
TGTGCCAGTAGTGCAGGACAGTTCTCCTACAATGAGCAGTTCTTC
CASSAGQFSYNEQFF
>TRBJ1-1|-|TRBV6-1|-
TGTGCCAGCAGTGTCTCAAGCAACACTGAAGCTTTCTTT
CASSVSSNTEAFF
>TRBJ2-5|-|TRBV7-2|many
TGTGCCAGCAGCTTAGTGGTTCAAGAGACCCAGTACTTC
CASSLVVQETQYF
>TRBJ2-5|-|TRBV3-1|-
TGTGCCAGCAGCCAGGGGGATGGTTGGACCCAGTACTTC
CASSQGDGWTQYF
>TRBJ2-1|TRBD1|TRBV7-8|-
TGTGCCAGCAGCTTCGGGACAGGGGGACTAAACAATGAGCAGTTCTTC
CASSFGTGGLNNEQFF
>TRBJ2-7|-|TRBV7-6|-
TGTGCCAGCAGTTTATCCACATGGGATGATCAGTACTTC
CASSLSTWDDQYF
>TRBJ2-3|TRBD2|TRBV7-2|many
TGTGCCAGCAGTCGGGGACTAGCGTCAGATACGCAGTATTTT
CASSRGLASDTQYF
>TRBJ2-3|-|TRBV13|-
TGTGCCAGCAGCTCCGCCTCCGGGACTCCCGAGAGCAGCACAGATACGCAGTATTTT
CASSSASGTPESSTDTQYF
>TRBJ2-3|TRBD1|TRBV28|-
TGTGCCAGCGGGGACAGGGGAGCGGATACGCAGTATTTT
CASGDRGADTQYF
>TRBJ2-1|TRBD2|TRBV6-6|few
TGTGCCAGCAGTTACTCGGTAGCGGGAGTCTTCTCCTACAATGAGCAGTTCTTC
CASSYSVAGVFSYNEQFF
>TRBJ2-3|-|TRBV6-2/TRBV6-3|-
TGTGCCAGCAGTTCATTGTCTAGCACAGATACGCAGTATTTT
CASSSLSSTDTQYF
>TRBJ2-4|-|TRBV20-1|many
TGCAGTGCTAGGGACCAGCAGGGATTAGCCAAAAACATTCAGTACTTC
CSARDQQGLAKNIQYF